Listed here are 3 T cell receptor beta chains from one sample, sequenced in a study of shared clonotypes between healthy human individuals. Here immunoSEQ multiplex PCR was the method, and the copy in TCRdb shows in-frame clones only, minus some. The sample has just over 2,000,000 clones, about 94% seen once; the top ten hold about 1.1%. In the naive CD8 group, cells lacked CD45RO and were positively selected for CCR7, so terminally differentiated effector memory CD45RA+ cells were left out. Sequences were obtained from naive CD8+ T cells sorted from blood. These receptors all stem from a man younger than 35 in good health.

The chain links TRBV5-6 to TRBJ2-3; a weak D match, TRBD1 (5 bases). The CDR3 runs 14 residues. Germline V gives CDR1 SGHDT, CDR2 YYEEEE. The V end was cut by 5 bases, the J end by 1 base, with 11 bases between. The CDR3 DNA sequence: TGTGCCAGCAGTGTAATGACAGGCACAGATACGCAGTATTTT. Amino acid sequence: CASSVMTGTDTQYF.

This clone was seen only once. The chain is built from TRBV27 and TRBJ2-7; 9 nucleotides align to TRBD1. J lost 5 bases, V lost 5 bases, and 7 bases had no gene match. Germline V CDR1 and CDR2: MNHEY, SMNVEV (reference sequence). The CDR3 has 14 residues. CDR3 sequence: CASSVGQGFDEQYF. CDR3 DNA: TGTGCCAGCAGTGTGGGACAGGGCTTTGACGAGCAGTACTTC.

The rearrangement uses TRBV9 and TRBJ2-1; 7 nucleotides align to TRBD1. This CDR3 contains 12 residues. Germline CDR1 is SGDLS and CDR2 is YYNGEE. V was clipped by 5 bases and J by 4 bases; unmatched bases: 0. This CDR3 reads CASRTGYNEQFF. CDR3 in DNA: TGTGCCAGCAGGACAGGGTACAATGAGCAGTTCTTC.